Below, 28 T cell receptor beta chains from the same sample are listed, as sequenced in a study of fetal regulatory T cell absence and autoimmunity. This table comes from immunoSEQ multiplex PCR, and its TCRdb copy is limited to in-frame clones, with some not included. The sample includes 95,000 to 100,000 clones, around 72% of them seen just once. Material for sequencing was pancreas tissue. These receptor sequences come from a male donor with IPEX syndrome.

This clone has a handful of counts. The V and J genes are TRBV6-1 and TRBJ2-7; TRBD2 might be the D (5 bases). The CDR3 totals 13 residues. CDR1 and CDR2 from the germline V gene are MNHNS and SASEGT. Trimming took 2 bases from V and 1 from J, leaving 6 bases between them. CDR3 bases: TGTGCCAGCAGTGAACGCGGGTCCTACGAGCAGTACTTC. Amino acid sequence: CASSERGSYEQYF.

The chain employs TRBV7-2 and TRBJ1-2; 8 bases line up with TRBD1. Germline V gene data show CDR1 as SGHTA and CDR2 as FQGNSA. Trimming removed 4 bases from V and 0 bases from J; junction bases left unmatched: 10. The CDR3 loop spans 17 amino acids. The CDR3 sequence: CASSYTGGSWANYGYTF. The CDR3 nucleotides read TGTGCCAGCAGCTATACAGGGGGTAGTTGGGCTAACTATGGCTACACCTTC.

Only a few counts were recorded for this clone. The chain is built from TRBV10-1 and TRBJ2-7; no firm D call. The length of the CDR3 is 12 residues. V was shortened by 3 bases and J by 5 bases, with 8 bases between the two germline ends. CDR1 and CDR2 (germline): WNHNN, SYGVQD (reference sequence). The CDR3 nucleotides read TGCGCCAGCAGTGACGGTTTCGACGAGCAGTACTTC. The encoded protein is CASSDGFDEQYF.

The sample holds one count of this clone. J is TRBJ2-7 and V is TRBV7-2, with 8 positions matching TRBD2. The germline gives CDR1 SGHTA, CDR2 FQGNSA. The CDR3 is 15 amino acids. Unmatched junction bases numbered 10, after V lost 3 bases and J lost 6 bases. The CDR3: CASSLYLAGHSEQYF. The CDR3 DNA follows: TGTGCCAGCAGCTTGTACCTAGCGGGCCACTCCGAGCAGTACTTC.

The chain joins TRBV10-3 to TRBJ2-2, with 9 bases matching TRBD1. The CDR3 covers 13 residues. Germline V lookup: CDR1 ENHRY, CDR2 SYGVKD. Trimming cost V 9 bases and J 5 bases; bases outside gene matches: 4. The CDR3 here is CAIRTGVTGELFF. CDR3 nucleotides: TGTGCCATTAGGACAGGGGTGACCGGGGAGCTGTTTTTT.

The V call is TRBV27, the J call TRBJ1-2; TRBD1 might be the D (5 bases). V was cut by 5 bases and J by 5 bases, with 9 bases left in between. The CDR3 covers 12 residues. Per germline, CDR1 MNHEY and CDR2 SMNVEV (reference sequence). DNA of the CDR3: TGTGCCAGCAGTCCCGGGGGATATGGCTACACCTTC. The encoded protein is CASSPGGYGYTF.

V gene TRBV6-1 combines with J gene TRBJ1-2; possibly TRBD1 for D (6 bases). Trimming pared 2 bases from V and 8 bases from J, leaving 12 bases between. CDR3 length equals 13 residues. CDR1 and CDR2 from the germline V gene are MNHNS and SASEGT. CDR3 coding DNA: TGTGCCAGCAGTGAAAGGGGGAGGAGCGGCTACACCTTC. Amino acids: CASSERGRSGYTF.

This sequence joins TRBV7-9 and TRBJ1-5; possibly TRBD1 for D (5 bases). Trimming removed 5 bases from V and 6 bases from J, with 11 bases in between. The CDR3 consists of 13 residues. Germline lookup yields CDR1 SEHNR and CDR2 FQNEAQ (reference sequence). CDR3 region: CASSGTFGQPQHF. The CDR3 DNA reads TGTGCCAGCAGCGGGACCTTCGGTCAGCCCCAGCATTTT. Full variable domain (missing parts from reference TRBV7-9 and TRBJ1-5): DTGVSQNPRHKITKRGQNVTFRCDPISEHNRLYWYRQTLGQGPEFLTYFQNEAQLEKSRLLSDRFSAERPKGSFSTLEIQRTEQGDSAMYLCASSGTFGQPQHFGDGTRLSIL.

The chain carries TRBV4-1 and TRBJ2-2; tentative D call: TRBD2 (5 bases). The CDR3 runs 15 residues. Germline CDR1 and CDR2: MGHRA and YSYEKL. With 1 base removed from V and 4 bases from J, the gap between germline ends came to 10 bases. The DNA of the CDR3 is TGCGCCAGCAGCCAAGGAGGGTCCCCCACCGGGGAGCTGTTTTTT. It yields the protein CASSQGGSPTGELFF.

The chain's CDR3 is CATSRDIWDYGYTF. The CDR3 region has the DNA TGTGCCACCAGCAGAGACATTTGGGACTATGGCTACACCTTC. The chain uses TRBV15 and TRBJ1-2; D ambiguous. The CDR3 runs to 14 residues. Per the germline V gene, CDR1 is LNHNV and CDR2 is YYDKDF (reference sequence). The V end lost 0 bases, the J end lost 3 bases, and 8 bases lay between the germline ends.

The chain links TRBV7-9 to TRBJ2-5, with a weak D call TRBD1 (5 bases). The germline V gene encodes CDR1 SEHNR and CDR2 FQNEAQ (reference sequence). Trimming pared 5 bases from V and 7 bases from J, leaving 11 bases between. The CDR3 is made up of 12 amino acids. CDR3 residues: CASSVRVTTQYF. The CDR3, as DNA: TGTGCCAGCAGCGTCAGGGTAACGACCCAGTACTTC. Full variable domain (outside the CDR3, taken from reference TRBV7-9 and TRBJ2-5): DTGVSQNPRHKITKRGQNVTFRCDPISEHNRLYWYRQTLGQGPEFLTYFQNEAQLEKSRLLSDRFSAERPKGSFSTLEIQRTEQGDSAMYLCASSVRVTTQYFGPGTRLLVL.

The gene calls are TRBV18 and TRBJ2-7; D may be TRBD2 (6 bases). This CDR3 has 15 residues. V dropped 0 bases and J dropped 4 bases, with 13 bases sitting between them. Germline CDR1 KGHSH, CDR2 LQKENI. The CDR3 DNA sequence: TGTGCCAGCTCACCACCGCTTAGCGGCCCATACGAGCAGTACTTC. Encoded protein: CASSPPLSGPYEQYF.

The rearrangement uses TRBV18 and TRBJ1-5; weak D call: TRBD1 (6 bases). The V end lost 2 bases, the J end lost 6 bases, and 17 bases lay between the germline ends. This CDR3 contains 16 residues. CDR1 KGHSH and CDR2 LQKENI come from the germline V gene. CDR3 region: CASSPRGVGAFQPQHF. The CDR3 bases are TGTGCCAGCTCACCAAGGGGGGTAGGCGCTTTTCAGCCCCAGCATTTT.

This clone was counted a few times. The chain combines TRBV7-9 with TRBJ2-1; TRBD2 agrees at 10 bases. Germline V gives CDR1 SEHNR, CDR2 FQNEAQ (reference sequence). The length of the CDR3 is 15 residues. The trim removed 4 bases at V and 8 bases at J, leaving 8 bases unmatched. The CDR3, as DNA: TGTGCCAGCAGCTCGTCTAGCGGGAGTCGATATGAGCAGTTCTTC. Its protein is CASSSSSGSRYEQFF.

This clone was detected a few times. The CDR3 DNA reads TGTGCCAGCAGTTACGGCACAGGGAAGGGAGGCTACACCTTC. Amino acids: CASSYGTGKGGYTF. This chain links TRBV6-5 with TRBJ1-2; D is possibly TRBD1 (6 bases). Germline-derived CDR1 and CDR2 are MNHEY and SVGAGI. Between the trimmed V and J ends, which lost 2 bases and 8 bases, there was a span of 15 bases. This CDR3 has 14 amino acids.

The chain employs TRBV15 and TRBJ2-3, with unresolved D. The germline V gene has CDR1 LNHNV and CDR2 YYDKDF (reference sequence). V was pared by 0 bases and J by 0 bases, with 1 base between. The CDR3 has 13 amino acids. The CDR3 region is CATSRDSTDTQYF. As DNA, the CDR3 is TGTGCCACCAGCAGAGACAGCACAGATACGCAGTATTTT.

The rearrangement uses TRBV9 and TRBJ2-5; 8 bases agree with TRBD2. Germline lookup yields CDR1 SGDLS and CDR2 YYNGEE. This CDR3 contains 14 residues. V lost 3 bases to trimming and J lost 2 bases; unmatched junction nucleotides: 3. The CDR3 loop reads CASSARGGQETQYF. In DNA, the CDR3 is TGTGCCAGCAGCGCCCGGGGGGGGCAAGAGACCCAGTACTTC. The variable domain in full, with the rest retrieved from reference TRBV9 and TRBJ2-5, is DSGVTQTPKHLITATGQRVTLRCSPRSGDLSVYWYQQSLDQGLQFLIQYYNGEERAKGNILERFSAQQFPDLHSELNLSSLELGDSALYFCASSARGGQETQYFGPGTRLLVL.

The J gene is TRBJ2-3, the V gene TRBV6-1; D may correspond to TRBD1 or TRBD2 (5 bases each). Trimming took 4 bases from V and 7 from J, leaving 21 bases between them. CDR3 size: 16 residues. Looked up from germline, CDR1 is MNHNS and CDR2 is SASEGT. The CDR3 DNA reads as TGTGCCAGCAGTGCACTTCCGGGACGGGTTATAAATACGCAGTATTTT. It encodes CASSALPGRVINTQYF.

This rearrangement joins TRBV5-1 to TRBJ2-7; 8 nucleotides align to TRBD1. The CDR3 has 15 amino acids. CDR1 SGHRS and CDR2 YFSETQ come from the germline V gene. With V trimmed by 2 bases and J by 5 bases, 9 bases remained unmatched. The CDR3 spells CASSLRQGKTDEQYF. CDR3 in DNA: TGCGCCAGCAGCTTACGACAGGGGAAGACTGACGAGCAGTACTTC.

V usage is TRBV7-2 and J usage is TRBJ2-7, with D possibly matching TRBD2 (7 bases). The V end lost 2 bases, the J end lost 3 bases, and 14 bases lay between the germline ends. The V gene's germline CDR1 is SGHTA and CDR2 FQGNSA. This CDR3 has 15 amino acids. CDR3 amino acids: CASSLLGRGGYEQYF. The CDR3 DNA reads as TGTGCCAGCAGCTTACTTGGGAGGGGGGGCTACGAGCAGTACTTC.

The table lists this clone with a count of one. The gene calls are TRBV6-4 and TRBJ1-1; the D gene is possibly TRBD1 (6 bases). V lost 7 bases to trimming and J lost 4 bases, with 25 bases between them. In germline, CDR1 is MRHNA, CDR2 SNTAGT. The CDR3 has 17 residues. The CDR3 loop is CASNPGKTWGRGTEAFF. The CDR3 DNA reads as TGTGCCAGCAATCCCGGAAAGACCTGGGGGCGGGGCACTGAAGCTTTCTTT.

The CDR3 nucleotides are TGCGCCAGCAGCTCGGGACTAGCGGGGGGCGGCACCGGGGAGCTGTTTTTT. This codes for CASSSGLAGGGTGELFF. V and J are TRBV5-1 and TRBJ2-2, with 15 bases that match TRBD2. The V and J ends lost 3 bases and 4 bases, in that order; junction bases with no gene match: 4. In germline, CDR1 is SGHRS, CDR2 YFSETQ. This CDR3 spans 17 amino acids.

This chain uses TRBV9 with TRBJ2-5; D may be TRBD1 (5 bases). The CDR3 totals 15 residues. The germline V and J ends were trimmed by 0 bases and 5 bases, with 14 bases remaining between them. Germline CDR1 and CDR2: SGDLS and YYNGEE. In DNA, the CDR3 is TGTGCCAGCAGCGTAGGCCCAGGGCTTGTGGAGACCCAGTACTTC. As protein: CASSVGPGLVETQYF.

This sequence joins TRBV7-9 and TRBJ2-5; D possibly corresponds to TRBD2 (5 bases). The V gene lost 2 bases and the J gene lost 0 bases, with 13 bases spanning the gap. Per the germline V gene, CDR1 is SEHNR and CDR2 is FQNEAQ (reference sequence). This CDR3 region has 16 residues. CDR3 nucleotides: TGTGCCAGCAGCTTAAGGGATATAGCGTACCAAGAGACCCAGTACTTC. Translation: CASSLRDIAYQETQYF.

The CDR3 spells CASSSVPGRNSPLHF. CDR3 DNA sequence: TGTGCCAGCAGCTCTGTCCCTGGCAGAAATTCACCCCTCCACTTT. V gene TRBV7-9 combines with J gene TRBJ1-6, with D uncertain. V gave up 4 bases and J gave up 7 bases, with 14 bases separating them. Germline V lookup: CDR1 SEHNR, CDR2 FQNEAQ (reference sequence). This CDR3 contains 15 residues.

The chain recombines TRBV4-1 with TRBJ2-7; a possible D gene is TRBD2 (5 bases). The CDR3 runs to 15 residues. The ends were cut back, 0 bases at V and 2 bases at J, with 11 bases in the middle. Germline V lookup: CDR1 MGHRA, CDR2 YSYEKL. As DNA, the CDR3 is TGCGCCAGCAGCCAAGAAATCGGGGTGCCCTACGAGCAGTACTTC. Its protein is CASSQEIGVPYEQYF.

This chain joins TRBV4-3 and TRBJ2-3, with 12 bases matching TRBD2. Per germline, CDR1 LGHNA and CDR2 YSLEER. This CDR3 comprises 19 residues. V gave up 0 bases and J gave up 5 bases; unmatched junction bases: 12. The CDR3 DNA follows: TGCGCCAGCAGCCAAGATCCCCTAGCGGGGGGGTTTTGGGTAGATACGCAGTATTTT. It yields the protein CASSQDPLAGGFWVDTQYF.

In this sample, this clone turned up a few times. The chain combines TRBV5-1 with TRBJ1-5; D unclear. V was pared by 0 bases and J by 5 bases, with 6 bases between. The CDR3 contains 13 residues. Germline V gene data show CDR1 as SGHRS and CDR2 as YFSETQ. The CDR3 DNA sequence: TGCGCCAGCAGCTTGGCCGGGGATCAGCCCCAGCATTTT. Protein product: CASSLAGDQPQHF.